These 7 T cell receptor beta chains were sequenced from one sample in a study of blood T cell repertoires in COVID-19. Sequencing was performed with immunoSEQ multiplex PCR; in TCRdb, only in-frame clones are kept and a portion is missing. The sample has about 87,000 clones; around three quarters are singletons. Sequenced: peripheral blood. The receptors shown here come from a woman between 50 and 59 years old with acute or convalescent COVID-19.

V is TRBV6-2 or TRBV6-3 and J is TRBJ1-1; D is ambiguous. The V gene's germline CDR1 is MNHEY and CDR2 SVGEGT. The CDR3 is 14 amino acids. V dropped 0 bases and J dropped 4 bases, with 9 bases sitting between them. CDR3 sequence reads: CASSYSLVGTEAFF. The CDR3 DNA reads TGTGCCAGCAGTTACTCTCTGGTCGGCACTGAAGCTTTCTTT.

The chain uses TRBV4-3 and TRBJ1-4; the D gene is possibly TRBD1 (5 bases). Germline CDR1 reads LGHNA; CDR2 reads YSLEER. With 0 bases removed from V and 8 bases from J, the gap between germline ends came to 16 bases. The length of the CDR3 is 16 residues. CDR3 DNA: TGCGCCAGCAGCCAAGAGTGGGCAGGGTTTAGGGAAAAACTGTTTTTT. Translation gives CASSQEWAGFREKLFF.

This clone counts as medium-sized. V usage is TRBV11-2 and J usage is TRBJ2-2, with a possible D match to TRBD2 (5 bases). Trimming left V 0 bases short and J 4 bases short, with 9 bases between. CDR1 and CDR2 from the germline V gene are SGHAT and FQNNGV. The CDR3 spans 15 residues. The CDR3, as DNA: TGTGCCAGCAGCTTAGAAAGCGGAGCCACCGGGGAGCTGTTTTTT. As protein: CASSLESGATGELFF.

J is TRBJ1-2 and V is TRBV28; TRBD1 might be the D (5 bases). The CDR3 is 17 amino acids. Trimming pared 7 bases from V and 4 bases from J, leaving 25 bases between. Germline values: CDR1 MDHEN, CDR2 SYDVKM. The CDR3 coding sequence is TGTGCCAGCATCAGAACGGCAGGGATAACTTCTATCTATGGCTACACCTTC. This gives the protein CASIRTAGITSIYGYTF.

The chain recombines TRBV5-4 with TRBJ2-3; D unresolved. V was shortened by 3 bases and J by 2 bases, with 13 bases between the two germline ends. The CDR3 has 15 residues. Germline CDR1 reads SGHNT; CDR2 reads YYREEE (reference sequence). The CDR3 is CASSSSRVVTDTQYF. For the CDR3, the DNA is TGTGCCAGCAGCTCTTCACGGGTTGTCACAGATACGCAGTATTTT.

This clone appeared a single time. The genes are TRBV7-9 and TRBJ2-7, with 10 bases matching TRBD1. Germline lookup yields CDR1 SEHNR and CDR2 FQNEAQ (reference sequence). Trimming took 5 bases from V and 4 from J; bases not matched to a gene: 8. This CDR3 is built from 15 residues. CDR3 coding DNA: TGTGCCAGCAGCGGCCCGGGACAGGGGAGGTACGAGCAGTACTTC. Its translation is CASSGPGQGRYEQYF.

For the CDR3, the DNA is TGTGCCAGCAGTCCCCGGGGTTCTAACACCGGGGAGCTGTTTTTT. Protein sequence: CASSPRGSNTGELFF. This chain connects TRBV13 to TRBJ2-2; D possibly corresponds to TRBD2 (5 bases). The V and J ends lost 6 bases and 2 bases respectively, with 13 bases between them. Germline lookup yields CDR1 PRHDT and CDR2 FYEKMQ (reference sequence). CDR3 length equals 15 residues.